The table lists the clone carrying this TCR beta chain with a count of one. What it binds is not known. An end of the junction differs from the germline gene, which may be a read error. Reverse transcription of approximately 500 ng total RNA with a constant-region primer produced TCR beta cDNA. Slightly modified ARM-PCR, run as three nested multiplex PCR rounds, produced the TCR beta libraries. Use of TRBV1-TRBV30 forward primers with a C-beta reverse primer characterized the first two PCR rounds, which lasted nine to eleven cycles each. TCRdb itself ran the multiplex PCR reads through MiXCR, one entry per CDR3 protein. In the table there are fewer than 350,000 distinct CDR3 sequences, less than 65% of which are singletons. The entry originates in a study of tumor-infiltrating lymphocytes in primary liver carcinoma. Turning to the study itself: Surgery removed the patients' primary liver carcinoma. The cohort included men and women aged 30 to 69 years. Study results and caveats: Top-250-clone fractions were significantly higher in tumors than in blood (p = 0.039).

Both blood RNA, taken from unsorted whole blood, and germline DNA were extracted. Prior to the surgical procedure, about 4 milliliters of peripheral blood were collected. Germline V gives CDR1 MNHNS, CDR2 SASEGT. The CDR3 covers 14 residues. The chain uses TRBV6-1 and TRBJ2-5; D remains unclear. What was sequenced was peripheral blood. The receptor's source is a man aged 35 to 55 with primary liver carcinoma and hepatitis B virus infection. CDR3 sequence reads: CVSSPTVDQETQYF. The CDR3, as DNA: TGTGTCAGCAGTCCAACAGTTGACCAAGAGACCCAGTACTTC.